A single sample is the source of the 20 T cell receptor beta chains below, sequenced in a study of blood T cell repertoires in COVID-19. Profiled with immunoSEQ multiplex PCR; TCRdb holds only in-frame clones, not every one. The data show about 250,000 clones, roughly 83% seen once. Specimen: peripheral blood. These receptors originate from an elderly man with acute or convalescent COVID-19.

Note on this clone: The sample holds other DNA sequences that translate to the same CDR3. J is TRBJ1-2 and V is TRBV5-4, with 9 nucleotides matching TRBD1. V lost 2 bases and J lost 5; bases outside the gene matches: 1. From germline, CDR1 is SGHNT and CDR2 YYREEE (reference sequence). CDR3 length equals 13 residues. CDR3 nucleotides: TGTGCCAGCAGCTTAGACAGGGGGTATGGCTACACCTTC. Translating it yields CASSLDRGYGYTF.

This clone was found once. Here the CDR3 DNA reads TGTGCCAGTAGTTCACCCGGGACTGTAAACTATGGCTACACCTTC. Protein product: CASSSPGTVNYGYTF. The chain recombines TRBV19 with TRBJ1-2; D is possibly TRBD1 (5 bases). The CDR3 length is 15 residues. With 5 bases removed from V and 2 bases from J, the gap between germline ends came to 15 bases. Germline V gene data show CDR1 as LNHDA and CDR2 as SQIVND (reference sequence).

The rearrangement links TRBV7-2 to TRBJ2-1; 7 bases are a match to TRBD1. The CDR3 is 14 amino acids. Germline trimming cut 3 bases from V and 9 bases from J; bases unmatched to any gene: 8. CDR1 is SGHTA, CDR2 FQGNSA, per germline. The CDR3 spells CASSFVQGLGEQFF. Written as DNA, the CDR3 is TGTGCCAGCAGCTTTGTACAGGGGTTGGGTGAGCAGTTCTTC.

This chain uses TRBV7-9 with TRBJ2-7, with 8 bases lining up with TRBD2. Germline lookup yields CDR1 SEHNR and CDR2 FQNEAQ (reference sequence). J gave up 4 bases and V 5 bases, and 19 bases lay outside the gene matches. The CDR3 length is 18 residues. CDR3 loop: CASSKDWAPRRGAYEQYF. The DNA of the CDR3 is TGTGCCAGCAGCAAAGATTGGGCACCTCGGCGGGGGGCATACGAGCAGTACTTC. The complete variable domain, with remaining parts taken from reference TRBV7-9 and TRBJ2-7, reads DTGVSQNPRHKITKRGQNVTFRCDPISEHNRLYWYRQTLGQGPEFLTYFQNEAQLEKSRLLSDRFSAERPKGSFSTLEIQRTEQGDSAMYLCASSKDWAPRRGAYEQYFGPGTRLTVT.

The chain couples TRBV11-3 to TRBJ2-1; possibly TRBD2 for D (6 bases). The length of the CDR3 is 15 residues. Germline V gives CDR1 SGHNT, CDR2 YENEEA. Trimming shortened V by 5 bases and J by 0 bases, and 11 bases separated the two germline ends. The DNA of the CDR3 is TGTGCCAGCAGCCTCGGGACTTACTCCTACAATGAGCAGTTCTTC. Translation: CASSLGTYSYNEQFF.

This clone was observed a few times. The junction and the germline gene differ at one end; a read error may be behind it. The chain employs TRBV6-1 and TRBJ1-1; 8 bases are shared with TRBD1. The germline V gene has CDR1 MNHNS and CDR2 SASEGT. The CDR3 is 17 amino acids. The CDR3, as DNA: TGTGCCAGCAGTGAGGGTGACAGGGGACTTTTGAATACTGAAGCTTTCTTT. Its translation: CASSEGDRGLLNTEAFF.

The chain is built from TRBV6-6 and TRBJ2-7, with TRBD1 matching 7 bases. The CDR3 loop spans 13 amino acids. Germline assignment: CDR1 MNHNY and CDR2 SVGAGI (reference sequence). The V segment lost 6 bases and the J segment 1 base; nucleotides outside the gene matches: 3. CDR3 nucleotide sequence: TGTGCCAGCAGACGACAGGGTTCCTACGAGCAGTACTTC. Its translation is CASRRQGSYEQYF.

This clone has more than one count but fewer than ten. The V and J genes are TRBV19 and TRBJ2-3, with TRBD1 matching over 8 bases. This CDR3 comprises 15 residues. The germline CDR1 and CDR2 sequences are LNHDA and SQIVND (reference sequence). The J segment lost 4 bases and the V segment lost 0 bases, leaving 3 bases of the junction unmatched. The CDR3 protein is CASSIDGQGADTQYF. CDR3 coding DNA: TGTGCCAGTAGTATAGATGGACAGGGCGCAGATACGCAGTATTTT.

V usage is TRBV5-1 and J usage is TRBJ1-4, with 11 bases identical to TRBD1. Trimming cost V 5 bases and J 8 bases; bases outside gene matches: 2. Per germline, CDR1 SGHRS and CDR2 YFSETQ. The length of the CDR3 is 13 residues. CDR3: CASRGTGGEKLFF. CDR3 sequence (DNA): TGCGCCAGCAGGGGGACAGGGGGAGAAAAACTGTTTTTT.

The genes are TRBV11-3 and TRBJ2-3; tentatively, D is TRBD2 (6 bases). This CDR3 comprises 15 residues. The germline V gene encodes CDR1 SGHNT and CDR2 YENEEA. V shed 5 bases and J shed 5 bases, with 17 bases lying between them. DNA for the CDR3: TGTGCCAGCAGCCTCCGACTAGGAGAGGGAGATACGCAGTATTTT. Protein sequence: CASSLRLGEGDTQYF.

The V call is TRBV5-1, the J call TRBJ1-2, with TRBD1 as a possible D gene (5 bases). Trimming stripped 0 bases from V and 7 bases from J, with 16 bases between. Germline values: CDR1 SGHRS, CDR2 YFSETQ. CDR3 length: 15 residues. The CDR3 loop reads CASSLVQGTLSGYTF. For the CDR3, the DNA is TGCGCCAGCAGCTTGGTTCAGGGAACTCTGTCTGGCTACACCTTC.

CDR3 protein: CASSPGQTTNEKLFF. DNA for the CDR3: TGTGCCAGCAGCCCAGGACAGACAACTAATGAAAAACTGTTTTTT. J is TRBJ1-4 and V is TRBV7-9, with a tentative D call TRBD1 (6 bases). The CDR3 loop spans 15 amino acids. The V gene's germline CDR1 is SEHNR and CDR2 FQNEAQ (reference sequence). With 5 bases removed from V and 0 bases from J, the gap between germline ends came to 10 bases. Full variable domain (rest looked up from reference TRBV7-9 and TRBJ1-4): DTGVSQNPRHKITKRGQNVTFRCDPISEHNRLYWYRQTLGQGPEFLTYFQNEAQLEKSRLLSDRFSAERPKGSFSTLEIQRTEQGDSAMYLCASSPGQTTNEKLFFGSGTQLSVL.

This chain uses TRBV18 with TRBJ2-1; 7 bases are shared with TRBD2. Germline V CDR1 and CDR2: KGHSH, LQKENI. The CDR3 spans 14 residues. The trim removed 3 bases at V and 5 bases at J, leaving 4 bases unmatched. The DNA of the CDR3 is TGTGCCAGCTCACCGCGGGGGTTCAACAATGAGCAGTTCTTC. Translated: CASSPRGFNNEQFF.

This chain uses TRBV7-9 with TRBJ2-3; 7 bases agree with TRBD1. Germline CDR1 SEHNR, CDR2 FQNEAQ (reference sequence). This CDR3 has 16 residues. After removal of 5 bases from V and 0 bases from J, the junction contained 8 bases not matched to a gene. CDR3 in DNA: TGTGCCAGCAGCGCTTCCGGGACAGCTAGCACAGATACGCAGTATTTT. Its translation: CASSASGTASTDTQYF.

This clone has just a few counts. V and J are TRBV11-2 and TRBJ1-2; D is unresolved. The V end was cut by 5 bases, the J end by 7 bases, with 29 bases between. This CDR3 has 18 residues. Germline V gene sequence: CDR1 SGHAT, CDR2 FQNNGV. The CDR3 here is CASSRVNSPSPSRGGYTF. The CDR3 DNA sequence: TGTGCCAGCAGCCGGGTAAATAGCCCCTCACCGTCCCGGGGTGGCTACACCTTC.

The genes are TRBV11-2 and TRBJ1-2; D ambiguous. CDR3 length: 15 amino acids. CDR1 is SGHAT, CDR2 FQNNGV, per germline. Between the trimmed V and J ends, which lost 1 base and 6 bases, there was a span of 15 bases. This chain's CDR3 is CASSLGRGIGHGYTF. In nucleotides, the CDR3 is TGTGCCAGCAGCTTAGGAAGAGGGATTGGGCATGGCTACACCTTC.

There are a few counts of this clone. V usage is TRBV7-6 and J usage is TRBJ2-7; D uncertain. The V gene lost 8 bases and the J gene lost 4 bases, with 12 bases spanning the gap. This CDR3 has 12 residues. Germline V gives CDR1 SGHVS, CDR2 FNYEAQ. CDR3 sequence: CASGSRDYEQYF. The DNA for the CDR3 is TGTGCCAGCGGTTCCCGAGATTACGAGCAGTACTTC. The whole variable domain, filled in from reference TRBV7-6 and TRBJ2-7, reads GAGVSQSPRYKVTKRGQDVALRCDPISGHVSLYWYRQALGQGPEFLTYFNYEAQQDKSGLPNDRFSAERPEGSISTLTIQRTEQRDSAMYRCASGSRDYEQYFGPGTRLTVT.

The chain links TRBV7-9 to TRBJ2-7; maybe TRBD2 (6 bases). Germline-derived CDR1 and CDR2 are SEHNR and FQNEAQ (reference sequence). The V and J ends lost 4 bases and 5 bases respectively, with 9 bases between them. This CDR3 is built from 12 residues. The CDR3 reads CASSSLADEQYF. The CDR3, as DNA: TGTGCCAGCAGCTCCTTAGCGGACGAGCAGTACTTC.

The CDR3 DNA is TGTGCCAGTAGTGTTGGACACCCGGGAGGTAGTAGCAATCAGCCCCAGCATTTT. This sequence encodes CASSVGHPGGSSNQPQHF. This chain uses TRBV19 with TRBJ1-5; D is perhaps TRBD1 (5 bases). V was cut by 5 bases and J by 0 bases, with 20 bases left in between. Germline-derived CDR1 and CDR2 are LNHDA and SQIVND (reference sequence). CDR3 length: 18 amino acids.

This clone showed up just a few times. CDR3 in amino acids: CAIRGGTSGLDTQYF. DNA for the CDR3: TGTGCCATCAGAGGGGGGACTAGCGGATTAGATACGCAGTATTTT. The chain links TRBV10-3 to TRBJ2-3, with 11 bases that match TRBD2. Germline loops: CDR1 ENHRY, CDR2 SYGVKD. The CDR3 consists of 15 residues. With V trimmed by 6 bases and J by 5 bases, 7 bases remained unmatched.